These 8 T cell receptor beta chains came from one sample sequenced in a study of spatial heterogeneity in lung cancer. Time point reported: sample taken at primary tumor resection. Tumor, nontumor lung or frozen PBMC supplied whole RNA that was sequenced unsorted. Using its own MiXCR run on the 5' RACE reads, TCRdb lists one record per CDR3 protein. The sample holds more than 9,000 distinct CDR3 sequences; approximately 6.2% are singletons and the top ten take 10%. The input for sequencing was normal lung tissue next to the tumor, taken at surgery. The receptors derive from a male donor with early-stage non-small cell lung cancer.

Concerning this clonotype: As an off-target read in a library built for alpha chains, this beta chain has a frequency of little significance. The chain couples TRBV9 to TRBJ2-2; D is possibly TRBD1 (6 bases). This CDR3 has 16 residues. Germline assignment: CDR1 SGDLS and CDR2 YYNGEE. Trimming pared 0 bases from V and 4 bases from J, leaving 13 bases between. DNA for the CDR3: TGTGCCAGCAGCGTAGTAACAGGGACGGGCACCGGGGAGCTGTTTTTT. Translating gives CASSVVTGTGTGELFF.

This clonotype was seen at least ten times. This beta chain is a stray sequence in a library constructed for alpha chains; its clone size is not meaningful. The DNA of the CDR3 is TGCAGCGTTTCAGGGGGTACAAACTATGGCTACACCTTC. It specifies CSVSGGTNYGYTF. The J gene is TRBJ1-2, the V gene TRBV29-1; 7 positions agree with TRBD1. The ends lost 5 bases at V and 2 bases at J; junction bases unmatched: 5. CDR1 and CDR2 (germline): SQVTM, ANQGSEA. CDR3 length: 13 amino acids. Variable domain in full (rest from reference TRBV29-1 and TRBJ1-2): SAVISQKPSRDICQRGTSLTIQCQVDSQVTMMFWYRQQPGQSLTLIATANQGSEATYESGFVIDKFPISRPNLTFSTLTVSNMSPEDSSIYLCSVSGGTNYGYTFGSGTRLTVV.

This clonotype occurred many times. In a library made to pick up alpha chains, this beta chain is a stray read with a size that means little. The V call is TRBV20-1, the J call TRBJ1-5, with D perhaps TRBD1 (5 bases). V was clipped by 2 bases and J by 5 bases, with 22 bases between them. Germline V gene lookup returns CDR1 DFQATT and CDR2 SNEGSKA (reference sequence). The CDR3 consists of 17 residues. This CDR3 is CSARPGPEGAGYQPQHF. In DNA, the CDR3 is TGCAGTGCTAGACCGGGACCAGAAGGCGCCGGCTATCAGCCCCAGCATTTT.

At least ten counts were recorded for this clonotype. This beta chain came through as a stray read in a library set up for alpha chains, and its size says little. This rearrangement joins TRBV6-5 to TRBJ1-3, with unresolved D. The CDR3 spans 14 residues. V lost 8 bases to trimming and J lost 0 bases, with 11 bases between them. Germline CDR1 reads MNHEY; CDR2 reads SVGAGI. Here the CDR3 reads CASRVSSSGNTIYF. The CDR3 nucleotides read TGTGCCAGCCGGGTTTCCAGCTCTGGAAACACCATATATTTT.

This clonotype was counted many times. With the library built for alpha chains, this beta chain is off target and its frequency is not meaningful. The chain combines TRBV20-1 with TRBJ2-1; no clear D gene. V lost 6 bases to trimming and J lost 3 bases, with 15 bases between them. CDR3 length: 14 amino acids. Germline CDR1 reads DFQATT; CDR2 reads SNEGSKA (reference sequence). CDR3 residues: CSAIGPRLYNEQFF. The DNA of the CDR3 is TGCAGTGCCATAGGGCCTCGACTCTACAATGAGCAGTTCTTC.

This clonotype was recorded a few times. A library made for alpha chains picked up this beta chain off target, so its size means little. The gene calls are TRBV10-3 and TRBJ2-7; TRBD1 might be the D (6 bases). V was trimmed by 8 bases and J by 5 bases, leaving 13 bases between them. The CDR3 extends over 12 amino acids. Germline values: CDR1 ENHRY, CDR2 SYGVKD. The CDR3 loop reads CAISSRGDEQYF. The CDR3 nucleotides are TGTGCCATCTCTTCCAGGGGAGACGAGCAGTACTTC.

The table lists this clonotype with a few counts. The library was designed around alpha chains, so this beta chain is a stray read whose abundance carries little weight. The V and J genes are TRBV19 and TRBJ2-1; TRBD2 is a possible D gene (6 bases). CDR3 size: 16 residues. V was pared by 8 bases and J by 6 bases, with 23 bases between. Germline V CDR1 and CDR2: LNHDA, SQIVND (reference sequence). The CDR3 DNA is TGTGCCAGTCCCAAGAGGAGGGGATGGGCATCCAATGAGCAGTTCTTC. Encoded protein: CASPKRRGWASNEQFF.

The table lists this clonotype with many counts. Within a library made for alpha chains, this beta chain is off target, and its count is uninformative. The chain uses TRBV28 and TRBJ2-5, with 9 bases lining up with TRBD1. J gave up 5 bases and V 6 bases, and 16 bases lay outside the gene matches. Germline CDR1 is MDHEN and CDR2 is SYDVKM. CDR3 length equals 17 residues. The CDR3 region is CASSPGQGGLRGETQYF. The CDR3 bases are TGTGCCAGCAGCCCGGGACAGGGAGGATTAAGGGGTGAGACCCAGTACTTC.